This TCR beta chain came from a study of PD-1 blockade in classical Hodgkin lymphoma. Relapse was seen in all patients after autologous stem cell transplantation, and brentuximab vedotin exposure was variable. From germline, CDR1 is MGHRA and CDR2 YSYEKL. The CDR3 is made up of 13 amino acids. V dropped 3 bases and J dropped 5 bases, with 8 bases sitting between them. The method was immunoSEQ multiplex PCR; TCRdb's version includes in-frame clones alone and lacks a portion of them. The data contain fewer than 65,000 clones, roughly 90% of them singletons. The sequence was obtained from a human donor with classical Hodgkin lymphoma. The V and J genes are TRBV4-1 and TRBJ1-5; D is possibly TRBD1 (6 bases). The sequences come from peripheral blood mononuclear cells (PBMCs), collected at baseline. CDR3 region: CASSQRTDQPQHF. CDR3 sequence (DNA): TGCGCCAGCAGCCAGAGGACAGATCAGCCCCAGCATTTT.